This TCR beta chain came from a study of a mutant IDH1 vaccine in newly diagnosed glioma. Across the study: The sex distribution of treated patients was 62.5% male and around 40% female, with a mean age of approximately 40 years. Patients' prior therapy spanned radiotherapy, temozolomide, or both; most underwent both.

A remark on this clone: Its antigen is as yet unknown.

Study outcomes and limitations: Top-clonotype changes in peripheral T cells seemed unrelated to pseudoprogression.

The assay was immunoSEQ multiplex PCR, and TCRdb's table has in-frame clones only and misses some. The sample records tens of thousands of clones, around 82% being singletons. The CDR3 is 17 residues long. CDR1 and CDR2 from the germline V gene are SEHNR and FQNEAQ (reference sequence). V lost 4 bases, J lost 5 bases, and 15 bases stayed unmatched. As to time point: baseline, week 1 (first vaccination visit). The treatment: pre-vaccination baseline after standard-of-care therapy. This sample comprised peripheral blood mononuclear cells (PBMCs), obtained from a glioma patient treated with radiotherapy, temozolomide or both. V gene TRBV7-9 combines with J gene TRBJ2-3; 7 nucleotides align to TRBD2. The TCR sequence derives from a young woman with glioma. Some clones in this sample may be carry-over from other donors' samples. This chain's CDR3 is CASSSTKGGLVVDTQYF. The DNA for the CDR3 is TGTGCCAGCAGCTCAACTAAAGGAGGACTAGTTGTAGATACGCAGTATTTT.